This T cell receptor (beta chain) was retrieved from a study of early T cells in non-severe SARS-CoV-2 infection. Background on the study: The sequenced material was bulk RNA from unsorted whole blood, and its chains were unpaired.

Unique molecular identifiers (one per individual cDNA molecule) were attached. TCRdb analysed the 5' RACE reads with MiXCR anew, one entry per CDR3 protein. The sample contains 55,000 to 80,000 distinct CDR3 sequences, almost 9% of which appear only once. This receptor was taken from an adult who was a healthcare worker with PCR-confirmed SARS-CoV-2 infection or an uninfected control (not recorded which). The input for sequencing was whole blood, taken at baseline.

CDR3 DNA: TGTGCCACCAGTGAGGGGACTAGCGGGGACTACGAGCAGTACTTC. The encoded protein is CATSEGTSGDYEQYF. This chain links TRBV24-1 with TRBJ2-7; 13 bases line up with TRBD2. Unmatched junction bases numbered 2, after V lost 4 bases and J lost 3 bases. The CDR3 contains 15 residues. The germline CDR1 and CDR2 sequences are KGHDR and SFDVKD.